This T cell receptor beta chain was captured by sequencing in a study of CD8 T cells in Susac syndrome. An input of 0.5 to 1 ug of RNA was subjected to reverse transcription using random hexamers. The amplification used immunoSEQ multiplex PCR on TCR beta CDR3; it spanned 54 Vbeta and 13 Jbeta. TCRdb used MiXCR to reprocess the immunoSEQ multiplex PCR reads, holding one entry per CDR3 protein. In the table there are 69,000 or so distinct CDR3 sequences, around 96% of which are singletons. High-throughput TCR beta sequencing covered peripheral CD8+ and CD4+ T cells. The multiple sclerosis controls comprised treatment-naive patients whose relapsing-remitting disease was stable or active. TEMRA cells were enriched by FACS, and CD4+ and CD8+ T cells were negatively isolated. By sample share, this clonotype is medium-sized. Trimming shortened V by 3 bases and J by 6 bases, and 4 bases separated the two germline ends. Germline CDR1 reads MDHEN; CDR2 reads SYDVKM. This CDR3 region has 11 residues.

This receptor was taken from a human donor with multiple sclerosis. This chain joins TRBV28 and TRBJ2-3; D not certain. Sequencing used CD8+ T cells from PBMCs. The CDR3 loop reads CASSLTDTQYF. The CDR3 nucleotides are TGTGCCAGCAGTTTGACCGATACGCAGTATTTT.